The present T cell receptor beta chain was sequenced within a study of cytomegalovirus exposure and HLA in healthy donors. Study findings and constraints: In a later analysis, V- and J-gene trimming of beta chains associated with a DCLRE1C missense variant, replicated independently. Clonal expansion, a later analysis showed, was greater in HLA-associated TCR beta chains than in equally common others. Overall, 164 TCR beta chains were annotated as cytomegalovirus-associated. According to a later analysis, most TCR beta chains associated with CMV appeared HLA-restricted.

PCR used 60 Vbeta primers and 13 Jbeta primers. Sequenced by immunoSEQ multiplex PCR; TCRdb stores in-frame clones only, minus some. The sample yields 180,000 or so clones, around four fifths seen once. Germline CDR1 GTSNPN, CDR2 SVGIG (reference sequence). V lost 0 bases and J lost 1, with 6 bases in between. The CDR3 loop spans 14 amino acids. Of note for this clone: Its matching antigen is unknown.

The sequencing sample was made of PBMCs. This receptor was obtained from a man younger than 30 in good health and CMV-seronegative. The chain joins TRBV30 to TRBJ2-2; D is unclear. CDR3 residues: CAWSVRVNTGELFF. In DNA, the CDR3 is TGTGCCTGGAGTGTACGGGTGAACACCGGGGAGCTGTTTTTT.